A selection of T cell receptor beta chains follows, all from one sample in a study of cytomegalovirus exposure and HLA in healthy donors. Generated by immunoSEQ multiplex PCR, the TCRdb table keeps only in-frame clones and is missing some. The sample holds more than 150,000 clones; roughly 78% are singletons and the top ten take 1%. Sequencing was performed on PBMCs. These receptors were taken from a woman aged 50 to 60 in good health and CMV-seropositive. Both conserved end residues are part of each CDR3. A D gene is named only where the DNA matches it firmly. A row's size may be missing; if present it is once, few, many or a size class.

NA	TRBV7-9	TRBJ2-7	NA	TGTTCCAGCAGCTTTGACATGGCCAGCAGCGAGCAGTACTTC	CSSSFDMASSEQYF
NA	TRBV7-9	TRBJ1-1	TRBD1	TGTGCCAGCAGCTTCGGACAGGTTCGCGGCGCTTTCTTT	CASSFGQVRGAFF
NA	TRBV7-2	TRBJ2-3	NA	TGTGCCAGCAGCTTACAGGGCAGCCCTAGCACAGATACGCAGTATTTT	CASSLQGSPSTDTQYF
NA	TRBV27	TRBJ1-2	TRBD1	TGTGCCAGCAGATCCCGGGACAGGGGGTCTGTCTACACCTTC	CASRSRDRGSVYTF
NA	TRBV7-9	TRBJ1-2	TRBD1	TGTGCCAGCAGCTCAGACAGGGGATACTATGGCTACACCTTC	CASSSDRGYYGYTF
few	TRBV28	TRBJ2-3	NA	TGTGCCAGCAGTTCACCTAGCAGATTCACAGATACGCAGTATTTT	CASSSPSRFTDTQYF
few	TRBV28	TRBJ2-3	NA	TGTGCCAGCAGAAGGGCGGGACAGAGCACAGATACGCAGTATTTT	CASRRAGQSTDTQYF
NA	TRBV5-1	TRBJ2-3	TRBD1	TGCGCCAGCAAGTGGACAGGGCAAGCAGATACGCAGTATTTT	CASKWTGQADTQYF
NA	TRBV25-1	TRBJ2-3	TRBD2	TGTGCCAGCAATCCCGGGACTAGCGGAGACACAGATACGCAGTATTTT	CASNPGTSGDTDTQYF
NA	TRBV11-1	TRBJ2-2	NA	TGTGCCAGCAGCTTAGCGCGTAACACCGGGGAGCTGTTTTTT	CASSLARNTGELFF
NA	TRBV5-1	TRBJ1-6	NA	TGCGCCAGCAGCTTTAGTAATTCACCCCTCCACTTT	CASSFSNSPLHF
NA	TRBV2	TRBJ1-5	NA	TGTGCCAGCAGGATAGACAGGTATAGCAATCAGCCCCAGCATTTT	CASRIDRYSNQPQHF
few	TRBV11-2	TRBJ2-3	TRBD1	TGTGCCAGCAGCCCCTATCTAGGGACAGACACAGATACGCAGTATTTT	CASSPYLGTDTDTQYF
NA	TRBV21-1	TRBJ2-1	NA	TGTGCCAGCAGCAAATGGGACAGGGTTTACAATGAGCAGTTCTTC	CASSKWDRVYNEQFF
NA	TRBV11-2	TRBJ1-2	NA	TGTGCCAGCAGCACAGGCCTTTTGGCTGGCTACACCTTC	CASSTGLLAGYTF
few	TRBV4-1	TRBJ2-7	NA	TGCGCCAGCAGCCAAGAGGGCCTCCCGCAGTACTTC	CASSQEGLPQYF
NA	TRBV7-2	TRBJ2-2	NA	TGTGCCAGCAGCTTAGAATCGGGTTGGACCGGGGAGCTGTTTTTT	CASSLESGWTGELFF
NA	TRBV7-3	TRBJ1-6	NA	TGTGCCAGCAGCTCAGACGGGTCCAATTCACCCCTCCACTTT	CASSSDGSNSPLHF
NA	TRBV9	TRBJ2-7	TRBD2	TGTGCCAGCAGCGGAGCGGGAGCGAGCTCCTACGAGCAGTACTTC	CASSGAGASSYEQYF
once	TRBV10-3	TRBJ1-2	NA	TGTGCCATCAGTGAGGCAGGGGATGGCTACACCTTC	CAISEAGDGYTF
NA	TRBV4-3	TRBJ1-6	TRBD1	TGCGCCAGCAGCCAATGGGGACAGGGAAGTTATTCACCCCTCCACTTT	CASSQWGQGSYSPLHF
NA	TRBV20-1	TRBJ2-1	NA	TGCAGTGCTGACAGCTACAATGAGCAGTTCTTC	CSADSYNEQFF